The 13 T cell receptor beta chains given below trace back to one sample, sequenced in a study of shared clonotypes between healthy human individuals. This table comes from immunoSEQ multiplex PCR, and its TCRdb copy is limited to in-frame clones, with some not included. Here the sample spans 2 million to 3 million clones, over 85% being singletons. Sequencing was carried out using naive CD4+ T cells from PBMCs. The subset was: CD45RA+ positively selected. All receptors come from a man aged 18 to 29 in good health. Some clones in this sample may be carry-over from other donors' samples.

This CDR3 reads CASNQQGVGNQPQHF. For the CDR3, the DNA is TGTGCCAGCAATCAACAGGGGGTCGGCAATCAGCCCCAGCATTTT. The chain carries TRBV2 and TRBJ1-5; 8 bases fit TRBD1. Germline CDR1 reads SNHLY; CDR2 reads FYNNEI. The CDR3 contains 15 residues. Trimming removed 7 bases from V and 2 bases from J; junction bases left unmatched: 7.

About this clone itself: In the same sample, other DNA sequences code for this CDR3. The rearrangement joins TRBV20-1 to TRBJ2-5; possibly TRBD2 for D (6 bases). Trimming stripped 4 bases from V and 5 bases from J, with 8 bases between. There are 11 residues in the CDR3. Germline CDR1 DFQATT, CDR2 SNEGSKA (reference sequence). CDR3 loop: CSATRGETQYF. As DNA, the CDR3 is TGCAGTGCTACCCGGGGGGAGACCCAGTACTTC.

The chain links TRBV2 to TRBJ2-2; D may be TRBD2 (5 bases). Germline V gene sequence: CDR1 SNHLY, CDR2 FYNNEI. V was pared by 6 bases and J by 0 bases, with 14 bases between. The length of the CDR3 is 16 residues. The CDR3 loop reads CASRSMGSANTGELFF. The CDR3 DNA follows: TGTGCCAGCAGGAGTATGGGTAGCGCGAACACCGGGGAGCTGTTTTTT.

This chain uses TRBV15 with TRBJ2-1, with 7 bases fitting TRBD2. CDR3 size: 15 residues. The junction had 8 bases not matched to a gene; V was cut back by 0 bases and J by 9 bases. The germline V gene has CDR1 LNHNV and CDR2 YYDKDF (reference sequence). The CDR3 nucleotides read TGTGCCACCAGCAGAGAGACTGGGGGGGGTGGTGAGCAGTTCTTC. It encodes CATSRETGGGGEQFF.

This chain connects TRBV20-1 to TRBJ1-2; D uncertain. The V end lost 7 bases, the J end lost 1 base, and 7 bases lay between the germline ends. From germline, CDR1 is DFQATT and CDR2 SNEGSKA (reference sequence). The CDR3 sequence is 11 residues long. The CDR3 loop is CSVPINYGYTF. The CDR3 DNA follows: TGCAGTGTTCCCATTAACTATGGCTACACCTTC.

This rearrangement joins TRBV5-1 to TRBJ1-3; a possible D gene is TRBD1 (6 bases). Trimming cost V 2 bases and J 8 bases, with 8 bases left between them. Germline V CDR1 and CDR2: SGHRS, YFSETQ. The CDR3 spans 12 residues. CDR3: CASSLYRDTIYF. Written as DNA, the CDR3 is TGCGCCAGCAGCTTATACAGGGACACCATATATTTT.

The chain combines TRBV5-1 with TRBJ1-1; D is undetermined. Germline V lookup: CDR1 SGHRS, CDR2 YFSETQ. The CDR3 covers 13 residues. The ends were cut back, 3 bases at V and 2 bases at J, with 8 bases in the middle. The CDR3 is CASSWEANTEAFF. The CDR3 nucleotides are TGCGCCAGCAGCTGGGAGGCCAACACTGAAGCTTTCTTT.

This clone has only one observation. The CDR3, as DNA: TGTGCCAGCAGCTTGTCGGCAGCGAAACAAGAGACCCAGTACTTC. Translation gives CASSLSAAKQETQYF. The J gene is TRBJ2-5, the V gene TRBV5-4; D is unresolved. The CDR3 is 15 residues long. V gave up 1 base and J gave up 2 bases, with 12 bases separating them. The germline V gene encodes CDR1 SGHNT and CDR2 YYREEE (reference sequence).

The chain joins TRBV5-1 to TRBJ2-3; 9 bases agree with TRBD2. CDR1 and CDR2 (germline): SGHRS, YFSETQ. V was clipped by 0 bases and J by 1 base; unmatched bases: 3. This CDR3 spans 16 amino acids. The CDR3 DNA sequence: TGCGCCAGCAGCTTGGACTCTAGCGGGGGCACAGATACGCAGTATTTT. The encoded protein is CASSLDSSGGTDTQYF.

In regard to this clone: Other DNA sequences from this sample encode an identical CDR3 as well. V is TRBV5-1 and J is TRBJ1-5; tentatively, D is TRBD1 (5 bases). CDR3 size: 15 residues. V dropped 4 bases and J dropped 0 bases, with 11 bases sitting between them. Germline CDR1 SGHRS, CDR2 YFSETQ. CDR3 in amino acids: CASSLTGNSNQPQHF. The DNA of the CDR3 is TGCGCCAGCAGCCTCACAGGTAATAGCAATCAGCCCCAGCATTTT.

The rearrangement joins TRBV28 to TRBJ1-1; the D is unclear. Trimming left V 5 bases short and J 0 bases short, with 19 bases between. From germline, CDR1 is MDHEN and CDR2 SYDVKM. The CDR3 sequence is 17 residues long. This CDR3 is CASSPYRGGALNTEAFF. The CDR3 region has the DNA TGTGCCAGCAGTCCCTATCGGGGAGGAGCCTTGAACACTGAAGCTTTCTTT.

The V call is TRBV7-9, the J call TRBJ2-5, with 7 positions matching TRBD1. In germline, CDR1 is SEHNR, CDR2 FQNEAQ (reference sequence). J lost 5 bases, V lost 4 bases, and 10 bases had no gene match. This CDR3 region has 15 residues. CDR3 in amino acids: CASSSQTGIYETQYF. For the CDR3, the DNA is TGTGCCAGCAGCTCGCAGACAGGGATATACGAGACCCAGTACTTC.

The chain is built from TRBV20-1 and TRBJ1-5, with D uncertain. There are 11 residues in the CDR3. With 2 bases removed from V and 14 bases from J, the gap between germline ends came to 13 bases. Germline CDR1 reads DFQATT; CDR2 reads SNEGSKA (reference sequence). CDR3 in DNA: TGCAGTGCTAGATGGACGGCCCAAGAGCATTTT. It specifies CSARWTAQEHF.